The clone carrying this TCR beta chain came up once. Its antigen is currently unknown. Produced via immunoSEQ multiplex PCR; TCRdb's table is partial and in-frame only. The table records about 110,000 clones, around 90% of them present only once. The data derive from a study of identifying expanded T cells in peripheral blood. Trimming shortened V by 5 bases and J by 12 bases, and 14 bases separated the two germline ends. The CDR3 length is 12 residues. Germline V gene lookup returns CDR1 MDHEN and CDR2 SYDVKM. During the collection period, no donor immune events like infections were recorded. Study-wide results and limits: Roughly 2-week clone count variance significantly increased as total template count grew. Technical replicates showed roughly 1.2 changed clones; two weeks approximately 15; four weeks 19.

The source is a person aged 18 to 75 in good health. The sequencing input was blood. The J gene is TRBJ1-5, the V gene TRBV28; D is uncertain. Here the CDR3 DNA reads TGTGCCAGCAGTCTCAACCACCGGAGCCAGCATTTT. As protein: CASSLNHRSQHF. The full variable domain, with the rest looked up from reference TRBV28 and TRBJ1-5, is DVKVTQSSRYLVKRTGEKVFLECVQDMDHENMFWYRQDPGLGLRLIYFSYDVKMKEKGDIPEGYSVSREKKERFSLILESASTNQTSMYLCASSLNHRSQHFGDGTRLSIL.